These 13 T cell receptor beta chains originate from one sample sequenced in a study of shared clonotypes between healthy human individuals. Naive CD8 isolation took CD45RO-negative cells positively selected for CCR7 and excluded terminally differentiated effector memory CD45RA+ cells. TCRdb keeps only in-frame clones here, not all; method: immunoSEQ multiplex PCR. The sample carries 1.5 million to 2.5 million clones, less than 95% recorded once. The specimen sequenced was naive CD8+ T cells sorted from blood. Receptors originate from a man aged 18 to 30 in good health.

Note on this clone: Sequence at one end of the junction differs from germline and may be a read error. The chain links TRBV7-7 to TRBJ2-2; D gene uncertain. The CDR3 runs to 14 residues. Germline CDR1 is SSHAT and CDR2 is FNYEAQ (reference sequence). Written as DNA, the CDR3 is TGTGCTAGCAGCTTAGAAACCACTACCGGGGAGCTGTTTTTT. This sequence encodes CASSLETTTGELFF.

This rearrangement joins TRBV5-4 to TRBJ2-2, with a tentative D call TRBD2 (6 bases). This CDR3 is built from 15 residues. In germline, CDR1 is SGHNT, CDR2 YYREEE (reference sequence). V shed 3 bases and J shed 4 bases, with 13 bases lying between them. Here the CDR3 DNA reads TGTGCCAGCAGCTCCCCGGGAGAGACCACCGGGGAGCTGTTTTTT. This codes for CASSSPGETTGELFF.

The V call is TRBV19, the J call TRBJ1-3; 11 bases are shared with TRBD1. In germline, CDR1 is LNHDA, CDR2 SQIVND (reference sequence). The CDR3 consists of 17 residues. Trimming took 5 bases from V and 3 from J; bases not matched to a gene: 9. The CDR3 protein is CASSAGTGGPVGNTIYF. In DNA form, the CDR3 reads TGTGCCAGTAGTGCCGGGACAGGGGGTCCTGTTGGAAACACCATATATTTT.

Remarks on this clone: Additional DNA sequences in this sample encode the identical CDR3. The chain combines TRBV2 with TRBJ2-2, with unresolved D. Germline-derived CDR1 and CDR2 are SNHLY and FYNNEI. V gave up 5 bases and J gave up 1 base, with 8 bases separating them. This CDR3 comprises 14 residues. The CDR3 bases are TGTGCCAGCAGTAGGACCGAGAACACCGGGGAGCTGTTTTTT. Its translation is CASSRTENTGELFF.

The chain has TRBV30 and TRBJ1-1; no reliable D call. Trimming removed 2 bases at V and 8 bases at J, with 12 bases between. The germline V gene has CDR1 GTSNPN and CDR2 SVGIG (reference sequence). The CDR3 length is 12 residues. In DNA form, the CDR3 reads TGTGCCTGGAGTTCCGAGCGGAGAGAAGCTTTCTTT. It is translated as CAWSSERREAFF.

This clone was seen only once. The V and J genes are TRBV15 and TRBJ2-1, with 10 bases matching TRBD1. The junction had 6 bases not matched to a gene; V was cut back by 2 bases and J by 5 bases. The CDR3 is 16 residues long. From germline, CDR1 is LNHNV and CDR2 YYDKDF (reference sequence). This CDR3 reads CATSRSDRGRDNEQFF. CDR3 coding DNA: TGTGCCACCAGCAGATCCGACAGGGGGCGAGACAATGAGCAGTTCTTC. Full variable domain (outside the CDR3, taken from reference TRBV15 and TRBJ2-1): DAMVIQNPRYQVTQFGKPVTLSCSQTLNHNVMYWYQQKSSQAPKLLFHYYDKDFNNEADTPDNFQSRRPNTSFCFLDIRSPGLGDTAMYLCATSRSDRGRDNEQFFGPGTRLTVL.

J is TRBJ2-3 and V is TRBV11-3; a possible D gene is TRBD2 (6 bases). CDR1 SGHNT and CDR2 YENEEA come from the germline V gene. This CDR3 has 13 amino acids. V was shortened by 5 bases and J by 3 bases, with 9 bases between the two germline ends. Here the CDR3 DNA reads TGTGCCAGCAGCATGGGGGGAACAGATACGCAGTATTTT. Encoded protein: CASSMGGTDTQYF.

V gene TRBV5-1 combines with J gene TRBJ2-5; TRBD1 might be the D (6 bases). CDR1 is SGHRS, CDR2 YFSETQ, per germline. Trimming pared 0 bases from V and 5 bases from J, leaving 23 bases between. The CDR3 has 18 amino acids. The CDR3 nucleotides are TGCGCCAGCAGCTTGGACAGGGTGGGGTCTCCTCTCTGGGAGACCCAGTACTTC. It specifies CASSLDRVGSPLWETQYF.

The chain is built from TRBV19 and TRBJ2-7; 7 bases fit TRBD1. The junction had 9 bases not matched to a gene; V was cut back by 5 bases and J by 5 bases. This CDR3 is built from 14 residues. Per the germline V gene, CDR1 is LNHDA and CDR2 is SQIVND (reference sequence). In DNA, the CDR3 is TGTGCCAGTAGTCTACGACAGGGACCGAACGAGCAGTACTTC. This encodes CASSLRQGPNEQYF.

The genes are TRBV7-9 and TRBJ2-1; 10 bases line up with TRBD2. Per germline, CDR1 SEHNR and CDR2 FQNEAQ (reference sequence). The CDR3 loop spans 15 amino acids. Trimming took 3 bases from V and 12 from J; bases not matched to a gene: 11. The CDR3 DNA is TGTGCCAGCAGCTTCGGGACTAGCGCGATGGCTGGGCAGTTCTTC. Its translation is CASSFGTSAMAGQFF.

The genes are TRBV27 and TRBJ2-7; TRBD1 agrees at 7 bases. Unmatched junction bases numbered 8, after V lost 3 bases and J lost 6 bases. The germline CDR1 and CDR2 sequences are MNHEY and SMNVEV (reference sequence). The CDR3 is 14 residues long. This CDR3 is CASSFDRVGAEQYF. The CDR3, as DNA: TGTGCCAGCAGTTTTGACAGGGTGGGGGCCGAGCAGTACTTC.

V is TRBV7-9 and J is TRBJ2-4, with 7 bases lining up with TRBD2. The CDR3 covers 16 residues. Trimming took 6 bases from V and 8 from J; bases not matched to a gene: 16. CDR1 SEHNR and CDR2 FQNEAQ come from the germline V gene (reference sequence). Here the CDR3 DNA reads TGTGCCAGCAGAAAGGGCACCGGGGGGTGGCGAGACATTCAGTACTTC. This sequence encodes CASRKGTGGWRDIQYF.

This chain links TRBV5-1 with TRBJ1-1; D call uncertain. Germline CDR1 reads SGHRS; CDR2 reads YFSETQ. This CDR3 is 14 amino acids long. V lost 0 bases, J lost 6 bases, and 12 bases lay in between. The CDR3 reads CASSLGPQLAEAFF. CDR3 sequence (DNA): TGCGCCAGCAGCTTGGGCCCACAGTTGGCTGAAGCTTTCTTT.